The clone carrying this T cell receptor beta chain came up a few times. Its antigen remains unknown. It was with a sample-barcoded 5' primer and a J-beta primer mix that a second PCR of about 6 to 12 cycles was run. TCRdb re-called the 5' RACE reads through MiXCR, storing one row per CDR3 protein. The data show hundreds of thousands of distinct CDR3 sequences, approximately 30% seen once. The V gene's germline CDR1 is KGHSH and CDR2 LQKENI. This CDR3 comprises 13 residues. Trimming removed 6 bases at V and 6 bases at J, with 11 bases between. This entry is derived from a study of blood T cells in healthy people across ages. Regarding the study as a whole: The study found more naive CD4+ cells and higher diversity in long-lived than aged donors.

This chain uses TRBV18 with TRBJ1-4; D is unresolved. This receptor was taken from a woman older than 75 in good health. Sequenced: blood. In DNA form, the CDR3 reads TGTGCCAGCTCCCCCTCGGTGGATGAAAAACTGTTTTTT. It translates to CASSPSVDEKLFF. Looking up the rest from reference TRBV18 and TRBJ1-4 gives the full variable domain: NAGVMQNPRHLVRRRGQEARLRCSPMKGHSHVYWYRQLPEEGLKFMVYLQKENIIDESGMPKERFSAEFPKEGPSILRIQQVVRGDSAAYFCASSPSVDEKLFFGSGTQLSVL.